A few counts support the clone carrying this T cell receptor beta chain. The antigen remains undetermined. The CDR3 extends over 14 amino acids. Germline loops: CDR1 SGHTA, CDR2 FQGNSA. Trimming took 5 bases from V and 2 from J, leaving 13 bases between them. The data are from a study of beta chain features in type 1 diabetes. Overall study: 107,917,701 sorted cells were examined across all samples. Study results and limitations: Type 1 diabetes patients had moderately but significantly shorter TCRB CDR3s in all four CD4+ subsets. Here, the possible influence of HLA type (on TCRB rearrangement) remained unresolved.

The investigators reverse transcribed all of the isolated RNA, so they sequenced expressed TCRB transcripts. The protocol was immunoSEQ multiplex PCR, while the TCRdb copy is restricted to in-frame clones and leaves out a portion. Counted here are fewer than 200,000 clones, approximately 8.1% occurring once; the ten biggest clones make up about 0.6%. Populations isolated by sorting all had purity greater than 98%. This sequence joins TRBV7-2 and TRBJ2-7; D is ambiguous. This receptor was taken from a man aged 18 to 35 in good health. Sequenced input: central memory CD4+ T cells from blood. This CDR3 reads CASSLRSATYEQYF. In nucleotides, the CDR3 is TGTGCCAGCAGCCTAAGATCTGCCACCTACGAGCAGTACTTC.